The 32 T cell receptor beta chains reported below all come from one sample, sequenced in a study of cytomegalovirus exposure and HLA in healthy donors. Measured with immunoSEQ multiplex PCR; TCRdb has only the in-frame clones, and not every one. The sample includes 150,000 to 200,000 clones, 86% seen only once; the top ten take approximately 2.4%. Sequencing was carried out using PBMCs. These receptors all stem from a young woman in good health and CMV-seronegative.

This clone was counted only a few times. The chain is built from TRBV19 and TRBJ1-1; TRBD1 matches at 10 bases. V lost 6 bases to trimming and J lost 3 bases; unmatched junction nucleotides: 10. Germline assignment: CDR1 LNHDA and CDR2 SQIVND (reference sequence). The CDR3 consists of 16 residues. This chain's CDR3 is CASRARQGAGDTEAFF. CDR3 nucleotides: TGTGCCAGTAGAGCCCGACAGGGGGCTGGGGACACTGAAGCTTTCTTT.

CDR3 residues: CASSQLWTATNYGYTF. In DNA, the CDR3 is TGTGCCAGCAGCCAACTCTGGACAGCCACTAACTATGGCTACACCTTC. The gene calls are TRBV27 and TRBJ1-2; TRBD1 might be the D (6 bases). The CDR3 runs to 16 residues. V was clipped by 6 bases and J by 0 bases, with 17 bases between them. CDR1 is MNHEY and CDR2 is SMNVEV in the germline V gene (reference sequence).

This clone was seen a few times. The chain combines TRBV11-2 with TRBJ1-1; D unresolved. The germline V gene encodes CDR1 SGHAT and CDR2 FQNNGV. The CDR3 contains 14 residues. Deletions cut 7 bases from V and 1 base from J, with 13 bases between. The chain's CDR3 is CASTFYSGNTEAFF. The CDR3 region has the DNA TGTGCCAGCACTTTTTACTCAGGGAACACTGAAGCTTTCTTT.

The chain links TRBV13 to TRBJ2-6; D remains unclear. V was shortened by 5 bases and J by 4 bases, with 6 bases between the two germline ends. This CDR3 contains 13 residues. Germline CDR1 is PRHDT and CDR2 is FYEKMQ (reference sequence). CDR3 sequence: CASSRSGANVLTF. The CDR3 DNA reads as TGTGCCAGCAGCCGTTCGGGGGCCAACGTCCTGACTTTC. The full variable domain, its missing parts supplied by reference TRBV13 and TRBJ2-6, is AAGVIQSPRHLIKEKRETATLKCYPIPRHDTVYWYQQGPGQDPQFLISFYEKMQSDKGSIPDRFSAQQFSDYHSELNMSSLELGDSALYFCASSRSGANVLTFGAGSRLTVL.

The chain is built from TRBV6-6 and TRBJ1-4; D not resolved. In germline, CDR1 is MNHNY, CDR2 SVGAGI (reference sequence). The length of the CDR3 is 14 residues. V was trimmed by 2 bases and J by 5 bases, leaving 9 bases between them. The CDR3 sequence: CASSYGPSNEKLFF. The CDR3 DNA follows: TGTGCCAGCAGTTACGGGCCTTCAAATGAAAAACTGTTTTTT.

This clone came up a few times. The chain uses TRBV6-1 and TRBJ1-5; unclear D gene. Germline V gene lookup returns CDR1 MNHNS and CDR2 SASEGT. V was pared by 6 bases and J by 5 bases, with 8 bases between. The CDR3 contains 12 residues. The CDR3 here is CASRVAHQPQHF. Written as DNA, the CDR3 is TGTGCCAGCAGGGTTGCGCATCAGCCCCAGCATTTT.

The chain carries TRBV2 and TRBJ1-5; D possibly corresponds to TRBD1 (5 bases). Germline CDR1 and CDR2: SNHLY and FYNNEI. The CDR3 runs 15 residues. V gave up 9 bases and J gave up 3 bases, with 18 bases separating them. CDR3 nucleotides: TGTGCCAGTCGTGAACAGACAGTCATCAATCAGCCCCAGCATTTT. Its translation: CASREQTVINQPQHF.

The CDR3 coding sequence is TGTGCCAGCAGCCAAGCGGCGGGGCTCACAGCTTTCTTT. The encoded protein is CASSQAAGLTAFF. This chain links TRBV14 with TRBJ1-1; D possibly corresponds to TRBD1 (5 bases). The V and J ends lost 1 base and 10 bases respectively, with 13 bases between them. The CDR3 sequence is 13 residues long. In germline, CDR1 is SGHDN, CDR2 FVKESK.

The chain is built from TRBV19 and TRBJ2-2; 7 bases match TRBD2. The CDR3 contains 12 residues. V lost 9 bases, J lost 5 bases, and 3 bases stayed unmatched. The V gene's germline CDR1 is LNHDA and CDR2 SQIVND (reference sequence). CDR3 DNA: TGTGCCAGCGGGGGGAGTACCGGGGAGCTGTTTTTT. Protein: CASGGSTGELFF.

This clone was observed a few times. This CDR3 is also generated by other DNA sequences in the sample. The chain has TRBV30 and TRBJ1-2, with TRBD1 matching 7 bases. The CDR3 spans 11 residues. Germline V gives CDR1 GTSNPN, CDR2 SVGIG (reference sequence). J lost 8 bases, V lost 0 bases, and 0 bases had no gene match. The CDR3: CAWSVQGGYTF. The CDR3, as DNA: TGTGCCTGGAGTGTACAGGGGGGCTACACCTTC. Variable domain in full (rest from reference TRBV30 and TRBJ1-2): SQTIHQWPATLVQPVGSPLSLECTVEGTSNPNLYWYRQAAGRGLQLLFYSVGIGQISSEVPQNLSASRPQDRQFILSSKKLLLSDSGFYLCAWSVQGGYTFGSGTRLTVV.

The gene calls are TRBV14 and TRBJ1-1; possible D gene TRBD1, 5 bases. The CDR3 covers 19 residues. V was shortened by 2 bases and J by 5 bases, with 27 bases between the two germline ends. CDR1 is SGHDN, CDR2 FVKESK, per germline. This CDR3 reads CASSQTTIRTPLLGTEAFF. DNA of the CDR3: TGTGCCAGCAGCCAAACTACAATTCGGACACCCCTCTTGGGTACTGAAGCTTTCTTT.

The chain carries TRBV5-4 and TRBJ2-7; 8 positions agree with TRBD2. The V and J ends lost 0 bases and 7 bases, in that order; junction bases with no gene match: 9. This CDR3 contains 15 residues. CDR1 and CDR2 (germline): SGHNT, YYREEE (reference sequence). The CDR3 region is CASSLGSGGPLEQYF. In DNA form, the CDR3 reads TGTGCCAGCAGCTTGGGGTCGGGAGGGCCGTTGGAGCAGTACTTC. Complete variable domain (other parts from reference TRBV5-4 and TRBJ2-7): ETGVTQSPTHLIKTRGQQVTLRCSSQSGHNTVSWYQQALGQGPQFIFQYYREEENGRGNFPPRFSGLQFPNYSSELNVNALELDDSALYLCASSLGSGGPLEQYFGPGTRLTVT.

The V call is TRBV29-1, the J call TRBJ2-1; 10 bases are shared with TRBD2. After removal of 4 bases from V and 7 bases from J, the junction contained 4 bases not matched to a gene. Germline CDR1 is SQVTM and CDR2 is ANQGSEA. The CDR3 consists of 13 residues. The CDR3 DNA is TGCAGCGTTGGGCTAGCGGGAGCGAATGAGCAGTTCTTC. Its protein is CSVGLAGANEQFF.

The J gene is TRBJ1-4, the V gene TRBV6-5, with D unclear. Per germline, CDR1 MNHEY and CDR2 SVGAGI. V was shortened by 0 bases and J by 4 bases, with 9 bases between the two germline ends. This CDR3 has 15 residues. As DNA, the CDR3 is TGTGCCAGCAGTTACTCCATTGGGCTTAATGAAAAACTGTTTTTT. Encoded protein: CASSYSIGLNEKLFF.

The V call is TRBV5-5, the J call TRBJ2-7, with D perhaps matching TRBD2 (5 bases). Germline V gene sequence: CDR1 SGHKS, CDR2 YYEKEE (reference sequence). Trimming took off 4 bases at V and 0 bases at J, with 11 bases between the two ends. CDR3 length: 14 residues. For the CDR3, the DNA is TGTGCCAGCAGCAACGGAGGTTACTCCTACGAGCAGTACTTC. It codes for CASSNGGYSYEQYF.

The V call is TRBV6-5, the J call TRBJ1-6, with 9 bases lining up with TRBD1. V lost 4 bases and J lost 5; bases outside the gene matches: 6. This CDR3 contains 16 residues. Germline V CDR1 and CDR2: MNHEY, SVGAGI. Here the CDR3 DNA reads TGTGCCAGCAGTTTCACCGGGACAGGGCATAATTCACCCCTCCACTTT. Translating gives CASSFTGTGHNSPLHF.

With regard to this clone: Additional DNA sequences in this sample encode the identical CDR3. CDR3 residues: CASSLAGGGNEQFF. In DNA, the CDR3 is TGTGCCAGCAGCCTAGCGGGTGGAGGGAATGAGCAGTTCTTC. The chain joins TRBV6-4 to TRBJ2-1; 8 nucleotides align to TRBD2. CDR1 is MRHNA and CDR2 is SNTAGT in the germline V gene. The CDR3 consists of 14 residues. V was pared by 6 bases and J by 7 bases, with 8 bases of the junction left unmatched.

The V gene is TRBV7-9, the J gene TRBJ1-2; TRBD1 agrees at 7 bases. Germline V gene sequence: CDR1 SEHNR, CDR2 FQNEAQ (reference sequence). J gave up 6 bases and V 0 bases, and 1 base lay outside the gene matches. The CDR3 contains 13 residues. CDR3 bases: TGTGCCAGCAGCTTAGCAGGGGGCCATGGCTACACCTTC. Residues: CASSLAGGHGYTF.

A remark on this clone: The sample contains more than one DNA sequence encoding this CDR3. This chain links TRBV5-1 with TRBJ2-5; D gene ambiguous. Looked up from germline, CDR1 is SGHRS and CDR2 is YFSETQ. This CDR3 is 13 amino acids long. V lost 0 bases and J lost 1, with 4 bases in between. The CDR3 bases are TGCGCCAGCAGCTTGGGCAGCCAAGAGACCCAGTACTTC. The encoded protein is CASSLGSQETQYF.

The chain joins TRBV5-6 to TRBJ2-2, with D possibly matching TRBD1 (5 bases). The CDR3 is 16 residues long. CDR1 SGHDT and CDR2 YYEEEE come from the germline V gene. Trimming removed 1 base from V and 3 bases from J, with 13 bases in between. The chain's CDR3 is CASSLWGTGDTGELFF. The DNA of the CDR3 is TGTGCCAGCAGCTTGTGGGGCACAGGAGACACCGGGGAGCTGTTTTTT.

V and J are TRBV5-1 and TRBJ2-1, with 7 bases matching TRBD1. The CDR3 consists of 16 residues. V dropped 5 bases and J dropped 1; count of bases not matched to a gene: 9. CDR1 is SGHRS, CDR2 YFSETQ, per germline. CDR3 nucleotide sequence: TGCGCCAGCAGACAACGACAGGGTTCGTCCTACAATGAGCAGTTCTTC. This codes for CASRQRQGSSYNEQFF.

The chain couples TRBV10-3 to TRBJ2-7; D remains ambiguous. From germline, CDR1 is ENHRY and CDR2 SYGVKD. The CDR3 totals 15 residues. V was trimmed by 4 bases and J by 3 bases, leaving 16 bases between them. The CDR3 protein is CAISGIRQRGYEQYF. CDR3 coding DNA: TGTGCCATCAGTGGTATAAGGCAGCGAGGCTACGAGCAGTACTTC.

The CDR3 DNA reads as TGTGCCAGCAGCCTCAGTGAAGACTATGGCTACACCTTC. Its protein is CASSLSEDYGYTF. The chain employs TRBV5-6 and TRBJ1-2; D not certain. V was trimmed by 4 bases and J by 3 bases, leaving 10 bases between them. The CDR3 totals 13 residues. The germline V gene encodes CDR1 SGHDT and CDR2 YYEEEE.

The gene calls are TRBV7-2 and TRBJ2-1; tentatively, D is TRBD1 (6 bases). The CDR3 is made up of 15 amino acids. The germline V and J ends were trimmed by 1 base and 3 bases, with 10 bases remaining between them. CDR1 is SGHTA, CDR2 FQGNSA, per germline. In nucleotides, the CDR3 is TGTGCCAGCAGCTTAGGACAGGCTTACTACAATGAGCAGTTCTTC. Its translation: CASSLGQAYYNEQFF.

This chain joins TRBV6-6 and TRBJ2-7, with TRBD1 matching 7 bases. The V segment lost 6 bases and the J segment 7 bases; nucleotides outside the gene matches: 12. This CDR3 contains 14 residues. Per the germline V gene, CDR1 is MNHNY and CDR2 is SVGAGI (reference sequence). The CDR3 here is CASSPGTVPSEQYF. The CDR3 bases are TGTGCCAGCAGCCCTGGGACAGTCCCTTCAGAGCAGTACTTC.

This rearrangement joins TRBV5-6 to TRBJ2-7, with 9 bases matching TRBD1. The junction had 10 bases not matched to a gene; V was cut back by 3 bases and J by 9 bases. The CDR3 consists of 14 residues. Germline V lookup: CDR1 SGHDT, CDR2 YYEEEE. Written as DNA, the CDR3 is TGTGCCAGCAGCTCCAATGCCGGGACAGGGCGGCAGTACTTC. Amino acids: CASSSNAGTGRQYF.

The chain combines TRBV5-6 with TRBJ2-3; 9 positions match TRBD2. CDR1 is SGHDT and CDR2 is YYEEEE in the germline V gene. V trimming: 4 bases; J trimming: 7 bases; junction bases outside the gene matches: 13. The CDR3 spans 16 residues. The CDR3, as DNA: TGTGCCAGCAGCGTAGCGGGAGAGTTTCGGGCGAATACGCAGTATTTT. Translating it yields CASSVAGEFRANTQYF.

The chain employs TRBV7-2 and TRBJ2-5, with D unclear. This CDR3 has 13 residues. From germline, CDR1 is SGHTA and CDR2 FQGNSA. Trimming removed 1 base at V and 1 base at J, with 4 bases between. The CDR3 spells CASSLDSQETQYF. The CDR3 region has the DNA TGTGCCAGCAGCTTAGACAGCCAAGAGACCCAGTACTTC.

V gene TRBV5-6 combines with J gene TRBJ1-2, with 11 nucleotides matching TRBD1. Trimming at V came to 5 bases and at J to 1 base, leaving 7 bases not matched to a gene. The CDR3 extends over 16 amino acids. From germline, CDR1 is SGHDT and CDR2 YYEEEE. The CDR3 region is CASRLGTGGGNYGYTF. The CDR3 DNA reads as TGTGCCAGCAGGCTAGGGACAGGGGGAGGTAACTATGGCTACACCTTC.

This chain joins TRBV9 and TRBJ1-4, with D tentatively TRBD1 (5 bases). V gave up 5 bases and J gave up 7 bases, with 15 bases separating them. CDR1 SGDLS and CDR2 YYNGEE come from the germline V gene. The CDR3 is 14 residues long. CDR3 DNA: TGTGCCAGCAGTCAGGCAGGGCATACTGAAAAACTGTTTTTT. As protein: CASSQAGHTEKLFF.

This clone occurred once. The CDR3 DNA reads as TGTGCCAGCAGTTACTCTAGGACAGCCGGGGAGCTGTTTTTT. It is translated as CASSYSRTAGELFF. The rearrangement uses TRBV6-5 and TRBJ2-2; tentatively, D is TRBD1 (6 bases). Germline CDR1 is MNHEY and CDR2 is SVGAGI. This CDR3 region has 14 residues. V was clipped by 0 bases and J by 6 bases, with 8 bases between them.

This sequence joins TRBV7-2 and TRBJ2-7, with a tentative D call TRBD1 (7 bases). CDR1 SGHTA and CDR2 FQGNSA come from the germline V gene. The CDR3 has 15 residues. The V end lost 4 bases, the J end lost 6 bases, and 19 bases lay between the germline ends. The CDR3 sequence: CASSSYRGGSVEQYF. The CDR3 nucleotides are TGTGCCAGCAGCTCTTACAGGGGAGGTTCCGTCGAGCAGTACTTC.